Listed below are T cell receptor beta chains from one sample, sequenced in a study of human T cells and chemical hapten exposure. TCRdb reprocessed the RACE reads with MiXCR, giving one entry per CDR3 protein. The sample includes about 110,000 distinct CDR3 sequences, roughly 12% of them seen just once. The sample was whole blood, taken in connection with sensitization to the hapten diphenylcyclopropenone (DPC). The receptor source for this set is a woman in her 50s with alopecia areata. Some clones in this sample may be carry-over from other donors' samples. The CDR3 runs from the conserved cysteine through the conserved F or W. D genes are given only for firm matches. The size entry is marked missing in some rows and otherwise reads once, few, many or a size class.

D	V	J	size	DNA	CDR3
.	TRBV4-2	TRBJ1-1	many	TGTGCCAGCAGCCAAGGGTCCGGGGGGAACACTGAAGCTTTCTTT	CASSQGSGGNTEAFF
TRBD1	TRBV7-9	TRBJ1-2	many	TGTGCCAGCAGCCGGGACAGCTATGGCTACACCTTC	CASSRDSYGYTF
TRBD1	TRBV2	TRBJ2-7	.	TGTGCCAGTGGACAGGGACGGGACCAATACGAGCAGTACTTC	CASGQGRDQYEQYF
.	TRBV3-1	TRBJ1-5	many	TGTGCCAGCAGCCTCCGGAACAGGGTACCCCAGCCCCAGCATTTT	CASSLRNRVPQPQHF
.	TRBV6-1	TRBJ2-7	.	TGTGCCAGCAGTGATCGGGGCCAGGGGTCCTACGAGCAGTACTTC	CASSDRGQGSYEQYF
.	TRBV2	TRBJ2-6	.	TGTGCCAGCACTTATCAACAGGGGGCCAACGTCCTGACTTTC	CASTYQQGANVLTF
.	TRBV12-3/TRBV12-4	TRBJ2-5	.	TGTGCCAGCAGCCGACCCAAGGAGACCCAGTACTTC	CASSRPKETQYF
TRBD1	TRBV19	TRBJ2-7	few	TGTGCCAGTAGTACCATCGGGCAGGGGGACTACGAGCAGTACTTC	CASSTIGQGDYEQYF
.	TRBV20-1	TRBJ2-7	few	TGCAGTGCTAGACACTCAACCTACGAGCAGTACTTC	CSARHSTYEQYF
.	TRBV2	TRBJ1-5	.	TGTGCCAGCAGCGACTACATAGGTACGGTTCAGCCCCAGCATTTT	CASSDYIGTVQPQHF
.	TRBV20-1	TRBJ2-7	.	TGCAGTGCTAGACACACCTACGAGCAGTACTTC	CSARHTYEQYF
.	TRBV18	TRBJ1-1	few	TGTGCCAGCTCATTCGAGGACACTGAAGCTTTCTTT	CASSFEDTEAFF
TRBD1	TRBV3-1	TRBJ1-2	few	TGTGCCAGCAGCCGACAGGGGAGGGCACATGGCTACACCTTC	CASSRQGRAHGYTF
.	TRBV12-3/TRBV12-4	TRBJ1-5	.	TGTGCCAGCGGACCTAGGGTCGGCGGGAGTCAGCCCCAGCATTTT	CASGPRVGGSQPQHF
.	TRBV28	TRBJ1-1	once	TGTGCCACTACCGGCACCACTGAAGCTTTCTTT	CATTGTTEAFF
TRBD2	TRBV7-2	TRBJ2-3	many	TGTGCCAGCAGCTTTTCTAGCGGGGGGGCTTTAGATACGCAGTATTTT	CASSFSSGGALDTQYF
.	TRBV2	TRBJ1-2	few	TGTGCCAGCAGTGAAGCATCTTCTGATTATGGCTACACCTTC	CASSEASSDYGYTF
.	TRBV10-3	TRBJ1-5	.	TGTGCCATCAGCATGGGCAGGGAGGGACAGCCCCAGCATTTT	CAISMGREGQPQHF
TRBD2	TRBV6-5	TRBJ2-7	.	TGTGCCAGCAGTTACTCCCCTAGCGGTGACTCCTACGAGCAGTACTTC	CASSYSPSGDSYEQYF
.	TRBV7-6	TRBJ2-1	.	TGTGCCAGCAGTCGCACGGGGTTCGAGCAGTTCTTC	CASSRTGFEQFF
.	TRBV6-6	TRBJ1-2	.	TGTGCCAGCAGAAAGATTAACAGGGCGGAAGGCTACACCTTC	CASRKINRAEGYTF
TRBD2	TRBV11-3	TRBJ2-1	.	TGTGCCAGCAGCTTGGCCGGGACTAGCGGTGATGAGCAGTTCTTC	CASSLAGTSGDEQFF
.	TRBV20-1	TRBJ1-1	many	TGCAGTGCCGGGGACATAAACACTGAAGCTTTCTTT	CSAGDINTEAFF
.	TRBV5-1	TRBJ2-6	few	TGCGCCAGCGACCCAGGGGACGTAGCCCCTGGGGCCAACGTCCTGACTTTC	CASDPGDVAPGANVLTF
TRBD2	TRBV18	TRBJ2-1	few	TGTGCCAGCTCACCACAAGGGACTAGCGGGGTAAATGAGCAGTTCTTC	CASSPQGTSGVNEQFF
.	TRBV19	TRBJ2-6	few	TGTGCCAGTATTCCACGGGCTGGGGCCAACGTCCTGACTTTC	CASIPRAGANVLTF
TRBD2	TRBV27	TRBJ2-7	few	TGTGCCAGCACCCCGACTAGCGGGTTTCCTCTCTCGGAGCAGTACTTC	CASTPTSGFPLSEQYF
TRBD2	TRBV20-1	TRBJ2-7	.	TGCAGTGCTAGAGGCGGGAGGCGTGCCTACGAGCAGTACTTC	CSARGGRRAYEQYF
.	TRBV3-1	TRBJ1-6	.	TGTGCCAGCAGTTACGGGGCCGCGAGTACCCCTAATTCACCCCTCCACTTT	CASSYGAASTPNSPLHF
TRBD2	TRBV27	TRBJ2-2	many	TGTGCCAGCAGTCCTAGGACTAGTTACTACACCGGGGAGCTGTTTTTT	CASSPRTSYYTGELFF
.	TRBV5-4	TRBJ1-2	few	TGTGCCAGCAGCATGGGGGAGACGAGGAGTGGCTACACCTTC	CASSMGETRSGYTF
TRBD2	TRBV27	TRBJ2-7	few	TGTGCCAGCAGAGGACCGGGGGGTTTGGTGCAGTACTTC	CASRGPGGLVQYF
TRBD2	TRBV20-1	TRBJ2-5	.	TGCAGTGTAGCGGGACTAGCGAAAATGGAGACCCAGTACTTC	CSVAGLAKMETQYF
TRBD2	TRBV9	TRBJ2-3	.	TGTGCCAGCAGCGTGAGACTAGCGGGGTTAACAGATACGCAGTATTTT	CASSVRLAGLTDTQYF
TRBD2	TRBV7-9	TRBJ2-3	few	TGTGCCAGCAGCCCATACGCCGGGACTAGCGGGAGCCCAGATACGCAGTATTTT	CASSPYAGTSGSPDTQYF
.	TRBV6-5	TRBJ1-4	.	TGTGCCAGCAGTTACTCCCCTCAGCCGGCTAATGAAAAACTGTTTTTT	CASSYSPQPANEKLFF
.	TRBV28	TRBJ1-1	few	TGTGCCAGCAGTTCATACGGGACAAGGGCCTCTATGAACACTGAAGCTTTCTTT	CASSSYGTRASMNTEAFF
.	TRBV10-1	TRBJ1-3	.	TGCGCCAGCAAGGGCTCTGGAAACACCATATATTTT	CASKGSGNTIYF
.	TRBV6-5	TRBJ2-2	.	TGTGCCAGCAGTTACGGCCATACCGTAGGCGGGGAGCTGTTTTTT	CASSYGHTVGGELFF
.	TRBV3-1	TRBJ2-1	.	TGTGCCAGCAGCCAAGATGCACTTTACAATGAGCAGTTCTTC	CASSQDALYNEQFF
.	TRBV11-2	TRBJ2-2	many	TGTGCCAGCAGCCCCGCTGGCGGGGTGAACACCGGGGAGCTGTTTTTT	CASSPAGGVNTGELFF
.	TRBV7-2	TRBJ1-1	.	TGTGCCAGCAGCCATTTAGCGGCTTTCTTT	CASSHLAAFF
.	TRBV2	TRBJ1-5	.	TGTGCCAGCAGTCATCGGGAGACGAGCTATCAGCCCCAGCATTTT	CASSHRETSYQPQHF
.	TRBV28	TRBJ1-5	many	TGTGCCAGTAAACGAGCCTTGGTTAACAATCAGCCCCAGCATTTT	CASKRALVNNQPQHF
.	TRBV19	TRBJ1-5	few	TGTGCCAGTAGCCCGCTGACTCACCTTAGCAATCAGCCCCAGCATTTT	CASSPLTHLSNQPQHF
.	TRBV5-1	TRBJ1-2	many	TGCGCCAGCAGATCTGAAATAACAGGGTATGGCTACACCTTC	CASRSEITGYGYTF
.	TRBV7-7	TRBJ2-1	.	TGTGCCATCCGACTTGTCAATGAGCAGTTCTTC	CAIRLVNEQFF
TRBD1	TRBV29-1	TRBJ2-7	once	TGCAGCGTTGCCAGGGGGTATTCTAGCGAGCAGTACTTC	CSVARGYSSEQYF